Each of the 19 T cell receptor beta chains below was sequenced from the same sample in a study of blood T cells in healthy people across ages. Through a sample-barcoded 5' primer and a J-beta primer mix, a second PCR was run for 7 to 11 cycles. From the 5' RACE reads, TCRdb called clonotypes with MiXCR, one entry per CDR3 protein. The sample yields about 800,000 distinct CDR3 sequences, about three fifths seen once. Material for sequencing was blood. The receptors originated from a man aged 30-40 years in good health.

This clonotype was found once. This chain connects TRBV12-3 or TRBV12-4 to TRBJ2-3, with 7 bases identical to TRBD1. Trimming cost V 3 bases and J 3 bases; bases outside gene matches: 6. This CDR3 is built from 15 residues. The CDR3 region has the DNA TGTGCCAGCAGTTTGGCAGGGGGATTAACAGATACGCAGTATTTT. Protein product: CASSLAGGLTDTQYF.

Only one count was recorded for this clonotype. The chain carries TRBV3-1 and TRBJ2-5; 8 positions match TRBD1. Germline CDR1 and CDR2: LGHDT and YNNKEL (reference sequence). With 3 bases clipped from V and 0 bases from J, the junction kept 6 bases outside the gene matches. CDR3 length: 16 residues. CDR3 in DNA: TGTGCCAGCAGCCAGGGGACAGGCAGATACCAAGAGACCCAGTACTTC. It is translated as CASSQGTGRYQETQYF.

This clonotype occurred a few times. This sequence joins TRBV10-2 and TRBJ2-3, with unresolved D. The CDR3 has 12 amino acids. CDR1 and CDR2 from the germline V gene are WSHSY and SAAADI. Trimming left V 6 bases short and J 5 bases short, with 9 bases between. CDR3 protein: CASSALGDTQYF. The DNA of the CDR3 is TGCGCCAGCAGCGCTTTAGGAGATACGCAGTATTTT.

This clonotype was counted a few times. V and J are TRBV6-2 or TRBV6-3 and TRBJ2-7, with D possibly being TRBD2 (5 bases). The CDR3 has 16 amino acids. Trimming left V 2 bases short and J 2 bases short, with 16 bases between. CDR1 MNHEY and CDR2 SVGEGT come from the germline V gene. The CDR3 DNA is TGTGCCAGCAGTTACACCCCAAGCCTAGCTACCTACGAGCAGTACTTC. Its translation: CASSYTPSLATYEQYF.

The rearrangement links TRBV5-1 to TRBJ2-5, with D possibly matching TRBD2 (5 bases). Germline CDR1 SGHRS, CDR2 YFSETQ. This CDR3 comprises 13 residues. Trimming stripped 4 bases from V and 5 bases from J, with 12 bases between. CDR3: CASSDYLAETQYF. The CDR3 region has the DNA TGCGCCAGCAGCGACTATTTGGCGGAGACCCAGTACTTC.

The genes are TRBV27 and TRBJ2-1; 9 bases are shared with TRBD2. CDR1 and CDR2 from the germline V gene are MNHEY and SMNVEV (reference sequence). The CDR3 is made up of 16 amino acids. With V trimmed by 3 bases and J by 4 bases, 7 bases remained unmatched. CDR3 bases: TGTGCCAGCAGTTTGTCACCTAGCGGGGCTTACAATGAGCAGTTCTTC. Encoded protein: CASSLSPSGAYNEQFF.

Comments on this clonotype: At one boundary the junction diverges from the germline segment, which might be a read error. The chain combines TRBV29-1 with TRBJ2-1, with D hard to call. The CDR3 has 13 residues. Germline assignment: CDR1 SQVTM and CDR2 ANQGSEA. The CDR3 here is CSVADNPYSEQFF. The DNA for the CDR3 is TGCAGCGTTGCAGATAACCCCTACAGTGAGCAGTTCTTC.

The J gene is TRBJ1-2, the V gene TRBV29-1; TRBD1 matches 7 bases. Germline-derived CDR1 and CDR2 are SQVTM and ANQGSEA. With 0 bases clipped from V and 5 bases from J, the junction kept 9 bases outside the gene matches. The CDR3 consists of 15 residues. The CDR3 nucleotides are TGCAGCGTTGAAGATGAGGGGGACAGAAGATATGGCTACACCTTC. Encoded protein: CSVEDEGDRRYGYTF.

The gene calls are TRBV5-1 and TRBJ2-3; possibly TRBD1 for D (6 bases). The length of the CDR3 is 16 residues. V was trimmed by 0 bases and J by 4 bases, leaving 15 bases between them. Germline lookup yields CDR1 SGHRS and CDR2 YFSETQ. This CDR3 reads CASSLARDRFADTQYF. DNA for the CDR3: TGCGCCAGCAGCTTGGCTCGTGACAGGTTCGCAGATACGCAGTATTTT.

The gene calls are TRBV2 and TRBJ2-5, with unresolved D. Germline CDR1 and CDR2: SNHLY and FYNNEI. Trimming pared 6 bases from V and 2 bases from J, leaving 10 bases between. CDR3 size: 13 residues. The chain's CDR3 is CASRASWQETQYF. Here the CDR3 DNA reads TGTGCCAGCAGGGCTTCCTGGCAAGAGACCCAGTACTTC.

This clonotype turned up a few times. The chain couples TRBV29-1 to TRBJ2-4; 9 bases are shared with TRBD1. This CDR3 has 13 amino acids. V shed 2 bases and J 6 bases; nucleotides not matched to a gene: 2. Per germline, CDR1 SQVTM and CDR2 ANQGSEA. This chain's CDR3 is CSVERTGVNIQYF. CDR3 nucleotide sequence: TGCAGCGTTGAAAGGACAGGGGTAAACATTCAGTACTTC.

This chain links TRBV27 with TRBJ1-5, with TRBD1 identical over 7 bases. The junction had 14 bases not matched to a gene; V was cut back by 5 bases and J by 4 bases. Germline V gene data show CDR1 as MNHEY and CDR2 as SMNVEV (reference sequence). The CDR3 covers 17 residues. The DNA of the CDR3 is TGTGCCAGCAGTCCACGGGGGACAGAAACTGGGAATCAGCCCCAGCATTTT. Amino acid sequence: CASSPRGTETGNQPQHF.

The chain is built from TRBV12-3 or TRBV12-4 and TRBJ2-3, with D maybe TRBD2 (5 bases). The CDR3 covers 13 residues. V was cut by 6 bases and J by 6 bases, with 13 bases left in between. CDR3: CASSQLGVDTQYF. In DNA, the CDR3 is TGTGCCAGCAGCCAACTCGGGGTGGATACGCAGTATTTT.

This clonotype was seen a few times. The rearrangement links TRBV7-2 to TRBJ2-5; no clear D. Per the germline V gene, CDR1 is SGHTA and CDR2 is FQGNSA. The length of the CDR3 is 11 residues. The ends were cut back, 5 bases at V and 11 bases at J, with 12 bases in the middle. The CDR3 spells CASSTSTEQYF. The CDR3 bases are TGTGCCAGCAGCACCAGCACGGAGCAGTACTTC.

This clonotype has more than one count but fewer than ten. The chain employs TRBV25-1 and TRBJ2-5; 9 nucleotides match TRBD2. The J call may be faulty, since TRBJ2-7 better matches the DNA end. CDR3 length: 17 residues. Germline lookup yields CDR1 MGHDK and CDR2 SYGVNS. The CDR3: CASSEYAGGRELIEQYF. CDR3 bases: TGTGCCAGCAGTGAATACGCCGGCGGGAGGGAACTTATCGAGCAGTACTTC.

The chain recombines TRBV6-1 with TRBJ1-5; D is possibly TRBD1 (6 bases). Germline assignment: CDR1 MNHNS and CDR2 SASEGT. The CDR3 is made up of 15 amino acids. The V end was cut by 2 bases, the J end by 8 bases, with 16 bases between. CDR3 sequence (DNA): TGTGCCAGCAGTGAAAGTTTGGCAGGGGCCGAGCCCCAGCATTTT. Translated, it gives CASSESLAGAEPQHF.

The table lists this clonotype with a count of one. This chain uses TRBV7-9 with TRBJ1-2, with 8 positions matching TRBD1. Trimming cost V 5 bases and J 3 bases; bases outside gene matches: 8. The CDR3 covers 15 residues. The germline V gene encodes CDR1 SEHNR and CDR2 FQNEAQ (reference sequence). CDR3 in amino acids: CASSLTAGGDYGYTF. CDR3 DNA: TGTGCCAGCAGCCTAACGGCAGGGGGCGACTATGGCTACACCTTC.

The V call is TRBV4-2, the J call TRBJ2-1; 8 nucleotides line up with TRBD2. Losses at the gene ends were 1 base for V and 1 base for J; bases not matched to a gene: 6. Germline V gene lookup returns CDR1 LGHNA and CDR2 YNFKEQ. The CDR3 runs to 17 residues. The CDR3 sequence is CASSQVGGGRSYNEQFF. The CDR3 DNA reads TGTGCCAGCAGCCAAGTCGGGGGGGGCCGTTCCTACAATGAGCAGTTCTTC.

The chain joins TRBV12-3 or TRBV12-4 to TRBJ2-5; the match to TRBD1 covers 9 bases. J was trimmed by 2 bases and V by 2 bases; bases with no gene match: 6. CDR3 size: 16 residues. CDR3 protein: CASSLIPGQGQETQYF. The CDR3 nucleotides read TGTGCCAGCAGTTTAATACCGGGACAGGGTCAAGAGACCCAGTACTTC.